Presented here are 19 T cell receptor beta chains from one specimen sequenced in a study of blood T cell repertoires in COVID-19. The assay was immunoSEQ multiplex PCR, and TCRdb's table has in-frame clones only and misses some. The sample has about 130,000 clones, roughly four fifths seen once; the top ten hold 10% to 13%. Sequencing input: peripheral blood. Receptor source: a human donor in a cohort sampled during active COVID-19.

This clone has only a few counts. The chain employs TRBV25-1 and TRBJ1-6; 8 nucleotides match TRBD1. Germline loops: CDR1 MGHDK, CDR2 SYGVNS. This CDR3 is built from 15 residues. The V gene end was trimmed by 9 bases and the J gene end by 6 bases; junction bases not matched to a gene: 10. The CDR3 sequence is CASGQGAGGNSPLHF. The CDR3 bases are TGTGCCAGTGGTCAGGGGGCAGGGGGTAATTCACCCCTCCACTTT.

This chain joins TRBV4-1 and TRBJ1-1; the D is unclear. The V gene's germline CDR1 is MGHRA and CDR2 YSYEKL. The CDR3 has 14 amino acids. V shed 0 bases and J shed 6 bases, with 11 bases lying between them. For the CDR3, the DNA is TGCGCCAGCAGCCAAGAACGCGGGCTCCCTGAAGCTTTCTTT. Its protein is CASSQERGLPEAFF.

The chain couples TRBV7-2 to TRBJ2-1, with 10 nucleotides matching TRBD2. V lost 6 bases and J lost 8; bases outside the gene matches: 10. The CDR3 is 15 amino acids. The germline V gene encodes CDR1 SGHTA and CDR2 FQGNSA. The CDR3 is CASRPRAGGRDEQFF. As DNA, the CDR3 is TGTGCCAGCAGACCCCGAGCGGGGGGGCGCGATGAGCAGTTCTTC.

V is TRBV6-5 and J is TRBJ1-2, with 11 bases that match TRBD1. The ends lost 4 bases at V and 4 bases at J; junction bases unmatched: 8. The CDR3 totals 16 residues. Germline-derived CDR1 and CDR2 are MNHEY and SVGAGI. CDR3 coding DNA: TGTGCCAGCAGTTTACGCCTGGACAGGGGGCTCTATGGCTACACCTTC. Residues: CASSLRLDRGLYGYTF.

The CDR3 spells CASSRVKTGTALPEYF. CDR3 in DNA: TGTGCCAGCAGCAGGGTGAAAACCGGGACAGCCCTACCTGAGTACTTC. The genes are TRBV6-7 and TRBJ2-7; 7 nucleotides agree with TRBD1. TRBV6-7 is labeled an ORF, and its function is uncertain. Germline trimming cut 6 bases from V and 11 bases from J; bases unmatched to any gene: 22. This CDR3 contains 16 residues.

V is TRBV28 and J is TRBJ2-5; the match to TRBD1 covers 9 bases. Germline CDR1 MDHEN, CDR2 SYDVKM. The CDR3 is 14 residues long. The junction had 1 base not matched to a gene; V was cut back by 3 bases and J by 2 bases. The CDR3 sequence is CASSLTGGQETQYF. The CDR3 DNA follows: TGTGCCAGCAGTTTGACAGGGGGGCAAGAGACCCAGTACTTC. Using reference TRBV28 and TRBJ2-5 for the parts outside the CDR3, the full variable domain is DVKVTQSSRYLVKRTGEKVFLECVQDMDHENMFWYRQDPGLGLRLIYFSYDVKMKEKGDIPEGYSVSREKKERFSLILESASTNQTSMYLCASSLTGGQETQYFGPGTRLLVL.

This clone showed up just once. V gene TRBV18 combines with J gene TRBJ2-1, with TRBD1 matching 7 bases. Germline V CDR1 and CDR2: KGHSH, LQKENI. V lost 4 bases to trimming and J lost 4 bases; unmatched junction nucleotides: 7. This CDR3 contains 15 residues. CDR3 sequence (DNA): TGTGCCAGCTCACTACAGGGGATCCCTTACAATGAGCAGTTCTTC. Amino acids: CASSLQGIPYNEQFF. The entire variable domain, with the rest obtained from reference TRBV18 and TRBJ2-1, is as follows: NAGVMQNPRHLVRRRGQEARLRCSPMKGHSHVYWYRQLPEEGLKFMVYLQKENIIDESGMPKERFSAEFPKEGPSILRIQQVVRGDSAAYFCASSLQGIPYNEQFFGPGTRLTVL.

The V and J genes are TRBV19 and TRBJ1-5; 8 bases agree with TRBD1. The CDR3 length is 18 residues. Per germline, CDR1 LNHDA and CDR2 SQIVND (reference sequence). Trimming took 6 bases from V and 3 from J; bases not matched to a gene: 16. The CDR3 region is CASRTRTPGTGNNQPQHF. The CDR3 bases are TGTGCCAGTAGGACTCGTACTCCCGGGACAGGTAACAATCAGCCCCAGCATTTT.

The chain joins TRBV24-1 to TRBJ2-3, with a possible D match to TRBD1 (6 bases). Germline CDR1 KGHDR, CDR2 SFDVKD. V lost 9 bases and J lost 7, with 16 bases in between. The CDR3 totals 13 residues. CDR3 nucleotide sequence: TGTGCCACCGGAGGACAGCCAGGGAATACGCAGTATTTT. Protein product: CATGGQPGNTQYF.

The chain joins TRBV9 to TRBJ2-1, with 10 bases fitting TRBD2. CDR3 size: 16 residues. V gave up 4 bases and J gave up 8 bases; unmatched junction bases: 12. Germline-derived CDR1 and CDR2 are SGDLS and YYNGEE. The CDR3 sequence: CASSSLAGALVDEQFF. CDR3 DNA sequence: TGTGCCAGCAGCTCCCTAGCGGGGGCACTCGTGGATGAGCAGTTCTTC.

This clone was recorded only once. The chain uses TRBV19 and TRBJ2-7, with 7 bases fitting TRBD2. The ends lost 9 bases at V and 1 base at J; junction bases unmatched: 6. The germline gives CDR1 LNHDA, CDR2 SQIVND (reference sequence). This CDR3 region has 13 residues. The CDR3 DNA reads as TGTGCCAGCGGGTGGGGGGGATCCTACGAGCAGTACTTC. Its translation: CASGWGGSYEQYF.

The chain couples TRBV6-5 to TRBJ2-7; possibly TRBD1 for D (5 bases). Per the germline V gene, CDR1 is MNHEY and CDR2 is SVGAGI. V was clipped by 3 bases and J by 7 bases, with 16 bases between them. The CDR3 runs 14 residues. The CDR3 reads CASSYLLSGKEQYF. CDR3 bases: TGTGCCAGCAGTTATCTTCTTTCAGGGAAGGAGCAGTACTTC.

This clone appeared a single time. This rearrangement joins TRBV4-1 to TRBJ2-2, with D possibly matching TRBD1 (6 bases). The CDR3 spans 16 residues. The V end lost 2 bases, the J end lost 4 bases, and 14 bases lay between the germline ends. Germline lookup yields CDR1 MGHRA and CDR2 YSYEKL. This CDR3 reads CASSQYPRGFTGELFF. As DNA, the CDR3 is TGCGCCAGCAGCCAATACCCTAGGGGGTTCACCGGGGAGCTGTTTTTT.

V usage is TRBV3-1 (or the pseudogene TRBV3-2) and J usage is TRBJ1-1; D is undetermined. This CDR3 has 15 amino acids. V was pared by 3 bases and J by 1 base, with 12 bases between. Germline CDR1 reads LGHDT; CDR2 reads YNNKEL (reference sequence). In nucleotides, the CDR3 is TGTGCCAGCAGCCATGGACTCCTAGGGAACACTGAAGCTTTCTTT. Protein: CASSHGLLGNTEAFF.

V gene TRBV10-1 combines with J gene TRBJ2-7, with a possible D match to TRBD2 (6 bases). In germline, CDR1 is WNHNN, CDR2 SYGVQD (reference sequence). The CDR3 runs 15 residues. Trimming removed 0 bases at V and 4 bases at J, with 13 bases between. The CDR3 is CASSESGGTLYEQYF. The DNA of the CDR3 is TGCGCCAGCAGTGAGTCGGGGGGAACGTTGTACGAGCAGTACTTC.

The chain recombines TRBV5-1 with TRBJ1-6, with TRBD1 matching over 7 bases. V shed 4 bases and J 6 bases; nucleotides not matched to a gene: 13. The CDR3 totals 17 residues. In germline, CDR1 is SGHRS, CDR2 YFSETQ. The DNA of the CDR3 is TGCGCCAGCAGCACCAGTGACAGGGTTAAAGGTAATTCACCCCTCCACTTT. It encodes CASSTSDRVKGNSPLHF.

The genes are TRBV28 and TRBJ1-5, with 7 nucleotides matching TRBD1. Trimming cost V 3 bases and J 3 bases; bases outside gene matches: 8. This CDR3 has 16 residues. CDR1 is MDHEN and CDR2 is SYDVKM in the germline V gene. CDR3 nucleotides: TGTGCCAGCAGTTTTGAGGGGCAGGGGGTCAATCAGCCCCAGCATTTT. The encoded protein is CASSFEGQGVNQPQHF. Full variable domain (remainder filled in from reference TRBV28 and TRBJ1-5): DVKVTQSSRYLVKRTGEKVFLECVQDMDHENMFWYRQDPGLGLRLIYFSYDVKMKEKGDIPEGYSVSREKKERFSLILESASTNQTSMYLCASSFEGQGVNQPQHFGDGTRLSIL.

The CDR3: CASSPPDRGFNTGELFF. CDR3 coding DNA: TGTGCCAGCTCACCACCAGATCGGGGGTTTAACACCGGGGAGCTGTTTTTT. The genes are TRBV18 and TRBJ2-2, with a tentative D call TRBD2 (6 bases). V dropped 0 bases and J dropped 2 bases, with 13 bases sitting between them. Germline assignment: CDR1 KGHSH and CDR2 LQKENI. The CDR3 has 17 amino acids.

The chain links TRBV28 to TRBJ2-4; no firm D call. Germline values: CDR1 MDHEN, CDR2 SYDVKM. The V end lost 7 bases, the J end lost 2 bases, and 12 bases lay between the germline ends. The CDR3 sequence is 14 residues long. DNA of the CDR3: TGTGCCAGCACGATCTCCCTATCCAAAAACATTCAGTACTTC. It specifies CASTISLSKNIQYF.